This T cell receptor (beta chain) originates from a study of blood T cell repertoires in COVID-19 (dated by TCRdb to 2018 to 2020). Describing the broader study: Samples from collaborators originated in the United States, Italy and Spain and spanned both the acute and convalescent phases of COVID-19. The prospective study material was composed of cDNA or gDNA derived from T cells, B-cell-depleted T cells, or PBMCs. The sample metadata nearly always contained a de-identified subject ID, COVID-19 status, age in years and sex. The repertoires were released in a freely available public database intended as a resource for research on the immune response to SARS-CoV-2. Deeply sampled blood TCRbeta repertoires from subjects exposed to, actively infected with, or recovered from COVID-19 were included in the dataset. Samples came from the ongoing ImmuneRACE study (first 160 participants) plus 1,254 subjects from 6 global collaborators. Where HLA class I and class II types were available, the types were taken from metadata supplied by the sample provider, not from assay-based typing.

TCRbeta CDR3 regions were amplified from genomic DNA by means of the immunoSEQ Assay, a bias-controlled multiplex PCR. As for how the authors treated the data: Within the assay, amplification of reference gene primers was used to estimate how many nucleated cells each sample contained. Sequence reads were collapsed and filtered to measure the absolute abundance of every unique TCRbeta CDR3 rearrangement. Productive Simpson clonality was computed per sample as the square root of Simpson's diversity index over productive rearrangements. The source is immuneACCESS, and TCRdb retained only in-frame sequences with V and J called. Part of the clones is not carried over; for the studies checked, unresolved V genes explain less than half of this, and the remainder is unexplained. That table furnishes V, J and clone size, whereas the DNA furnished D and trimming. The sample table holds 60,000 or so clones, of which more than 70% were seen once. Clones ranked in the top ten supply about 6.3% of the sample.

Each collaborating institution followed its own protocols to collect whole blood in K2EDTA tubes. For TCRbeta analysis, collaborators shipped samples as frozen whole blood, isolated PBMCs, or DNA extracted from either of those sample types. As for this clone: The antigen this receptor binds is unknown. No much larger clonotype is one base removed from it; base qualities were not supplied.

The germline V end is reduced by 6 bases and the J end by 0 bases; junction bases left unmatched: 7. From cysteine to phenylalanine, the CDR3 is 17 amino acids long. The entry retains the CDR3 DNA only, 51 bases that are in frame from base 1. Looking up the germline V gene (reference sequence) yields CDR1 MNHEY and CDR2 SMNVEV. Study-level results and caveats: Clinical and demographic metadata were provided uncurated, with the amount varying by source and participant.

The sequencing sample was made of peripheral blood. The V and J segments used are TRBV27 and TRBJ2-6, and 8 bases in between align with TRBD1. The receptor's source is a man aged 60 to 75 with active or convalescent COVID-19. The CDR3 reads CASRVGQGASGANVLTF. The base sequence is TGTGCCAGCAGGGTTGGGCAGGGGGCCTCTGGGGCCAACGTCCTGACTTTC.